This T cell receptor (beta chain) comes out of a study of cytomegalovirus exposure and HLA in healthy donors. The CDR3 is 17 amino acids. V gave up 5 bases and J gave up 4 bases; unmatched junction bases: 6. The germline V gene has CDR1 SGHTA and CDR2 FQGTGA. 60 Vbeta and 13 Jbeta primers were used in PCR. The assay was immunoSEQ multiplex PCR, and TCRdb's table has in-frame clones only and misses some. The table lists some 150,000 clones, approximately 79% of them singletons. Sequencing was carried out using PBMCs. The chain has TRBV7-3 and TRBJ2-1, with 15 positions matching TRBD2. The source is a man aged 18 to 30 in good health and CMV-seropositive. Written as DNA, the CDR3 is TGTGCCAGCAGCACCGGACTAGCGGGAGGGCCATACAATGAGCAGTTCTTC. This sequence encodes CASSTGLAGGPYNEQFF. Drawing the rest from reference TRBV7-3 and TRBJ2-1, the complete variable domain is GAGVSQTPSNKVTEKGKYVELRCDPISGHTALYWYRQSLGQGPEFLIYFQGTGAADDSGLPNDRFFAVRPEGSVSTLKIQRTERGDSAVYLCASSTGLAGGPYNEQFFGPGTRLTVL.